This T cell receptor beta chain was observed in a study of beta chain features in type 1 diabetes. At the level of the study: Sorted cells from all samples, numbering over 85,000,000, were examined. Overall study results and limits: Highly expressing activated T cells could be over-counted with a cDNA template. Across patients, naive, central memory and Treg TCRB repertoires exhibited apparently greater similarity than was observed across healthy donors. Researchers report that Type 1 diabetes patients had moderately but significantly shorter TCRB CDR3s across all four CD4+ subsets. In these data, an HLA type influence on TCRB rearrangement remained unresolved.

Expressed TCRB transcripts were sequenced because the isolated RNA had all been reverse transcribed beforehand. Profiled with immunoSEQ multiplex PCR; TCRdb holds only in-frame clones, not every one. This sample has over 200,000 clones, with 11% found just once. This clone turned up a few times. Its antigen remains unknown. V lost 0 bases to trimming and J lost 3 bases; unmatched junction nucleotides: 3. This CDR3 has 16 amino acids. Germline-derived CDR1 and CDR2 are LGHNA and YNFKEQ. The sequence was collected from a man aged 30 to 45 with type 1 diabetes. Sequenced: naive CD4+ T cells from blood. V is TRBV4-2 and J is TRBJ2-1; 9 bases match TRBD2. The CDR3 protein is CASSQEAGGIYNEQFF. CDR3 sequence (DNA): TGTGCCAGCAGCCAAGAGGCGGGGGGGATCTACAATGAGCAGTTCTTC.